Included here is one T cell receptor (beta chain) sequence, with context. As yet, its antigen is unknown. The data stem from a study of cytomegalovirus exposure and HLA in healthy donors. Study findings and constraints: TCR beta chains numbering 164 were designated cytomegalovirus-associated.

TCRdb's copy holds only in-frame clones and misses some; the assay was immunoSEQ multiplex PCR. The sample includes 250,000 to 400,000 clones, 87% of them seen just once. Sequencing was done on a sample of PBMCs. The receptor was isolated from a woman in her twenties or thirties in good health and CMV-seropositive.

The CDR3 DNA follows: TGTGCCAGCAGTTACGAATGGGGGGCCGGGGCCAACGTCCTGACTTTC. Translating gives CASSYEWGAGANVLTF. The V call is TRBV6-5, the J call TRBJ2-6; D tentatively reads TRBD1 or TRBD2 (6 bases each). The V gene's germline CDR1 is MNHEY and CDR2 SVGAGI. V lost 2 bases and J lost 4, with 12 bases in between. The CDR3 is made up of 16 amino acids.